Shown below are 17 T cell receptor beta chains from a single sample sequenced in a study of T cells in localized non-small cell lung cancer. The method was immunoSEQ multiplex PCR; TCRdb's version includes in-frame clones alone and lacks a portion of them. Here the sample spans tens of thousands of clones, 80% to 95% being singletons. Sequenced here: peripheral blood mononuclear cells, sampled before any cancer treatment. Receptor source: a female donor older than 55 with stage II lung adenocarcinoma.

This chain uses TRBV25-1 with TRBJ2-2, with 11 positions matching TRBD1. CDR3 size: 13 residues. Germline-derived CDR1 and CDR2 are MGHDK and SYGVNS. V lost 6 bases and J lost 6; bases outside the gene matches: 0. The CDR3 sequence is CASRGQGAGELFF. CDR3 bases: TGTGCCAGCAGGGGACAGGGGGCCGGGGAGCTGTTTTTT.

The CDR3: CAISSTSGFTDTQYF. The DNA for the CDR3 is TGTGCCATCAGCTCCACTAGCGGGTTCACAGATACGCAGTATTTT. The chain has TRBV10-3 and TRBJ2-3, with 9 bases identical to TRBD2. There are 15 residues in the CDR3. Germline V gene lookup returns CDR1 ENHRY and CDR2 SYGVKD. The trim removed 6 bases at V and 2 bases at J, leaving 6 bases unmatched.

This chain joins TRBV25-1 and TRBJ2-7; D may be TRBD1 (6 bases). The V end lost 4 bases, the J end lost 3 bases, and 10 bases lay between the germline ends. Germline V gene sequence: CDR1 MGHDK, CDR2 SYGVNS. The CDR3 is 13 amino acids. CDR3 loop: CASSGGQSYEQYF. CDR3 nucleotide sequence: TGTGCCAGCAGTGGTGGACAGAGCTACGAGCAGTACTTC.

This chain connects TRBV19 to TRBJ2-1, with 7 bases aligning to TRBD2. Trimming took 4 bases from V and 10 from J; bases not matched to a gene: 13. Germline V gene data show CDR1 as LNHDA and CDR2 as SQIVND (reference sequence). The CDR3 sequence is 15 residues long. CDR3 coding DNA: TGTGCCAGTAGTACGACGTTGACTAGCCAATCGGAGCAGTTCTTC. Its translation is CASSTTLTSQSEQFF.

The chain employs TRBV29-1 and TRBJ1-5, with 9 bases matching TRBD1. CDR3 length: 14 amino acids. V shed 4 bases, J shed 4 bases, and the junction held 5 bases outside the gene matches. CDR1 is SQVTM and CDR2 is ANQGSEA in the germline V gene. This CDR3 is CSVGQGGGNQPQHF. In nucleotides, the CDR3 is TGCAGCGTTGGACAGGGGGGAGGGAATCAGCCCCAGCATTTT.

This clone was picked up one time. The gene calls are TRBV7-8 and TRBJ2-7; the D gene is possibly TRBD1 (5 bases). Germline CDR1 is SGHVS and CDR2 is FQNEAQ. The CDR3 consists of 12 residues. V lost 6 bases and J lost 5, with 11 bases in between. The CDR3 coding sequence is TGTGCCAGCAGACCGACAGCCAACGAGCAGTACTTC. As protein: CASRPTANEQYF.

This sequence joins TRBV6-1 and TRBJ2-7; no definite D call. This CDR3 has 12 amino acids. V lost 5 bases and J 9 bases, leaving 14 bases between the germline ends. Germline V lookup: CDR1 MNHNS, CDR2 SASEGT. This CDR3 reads CASSPSPTRQYF. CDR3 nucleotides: TGTGCCAGCAGTCCCTCACCAACAAGGCAGTACTTC.

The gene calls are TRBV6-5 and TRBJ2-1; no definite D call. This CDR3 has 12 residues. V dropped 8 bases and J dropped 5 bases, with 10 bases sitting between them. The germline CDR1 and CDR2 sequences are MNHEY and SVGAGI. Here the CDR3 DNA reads TGTGCCAGCGGGGAACAGAACAATGAGCAGTTCTTC. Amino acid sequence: CASGEQNNEQFF.

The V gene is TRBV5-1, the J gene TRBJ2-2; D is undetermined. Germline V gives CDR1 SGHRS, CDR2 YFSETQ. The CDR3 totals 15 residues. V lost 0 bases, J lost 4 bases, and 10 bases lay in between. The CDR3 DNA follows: TGCGCCAGCAGCTTGGCCGAAGGTAGCACCGGGGAGCTGTTTTTT. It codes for CASSLAEGSTGELFF.

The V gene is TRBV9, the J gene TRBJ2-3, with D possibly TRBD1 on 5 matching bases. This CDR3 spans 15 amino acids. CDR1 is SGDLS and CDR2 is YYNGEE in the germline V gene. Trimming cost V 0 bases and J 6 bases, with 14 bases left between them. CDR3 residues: CASSVGPWGRDTQYF. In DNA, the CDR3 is TGTGCCAGCAGCGTAGGCCCCTGGGGCCGCGATACGCAGTATTTT. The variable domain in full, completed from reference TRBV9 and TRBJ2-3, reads DSGVTQTPKHLITATGQRVTLRCSPRSGDLSVYWYQQSLDQGLQFLIQYYNGEERAKGNILERFSAQQFPDLHSELNLSSLELGDSALYFCASSVGPWGRDTQYFGPGTRLTVL.

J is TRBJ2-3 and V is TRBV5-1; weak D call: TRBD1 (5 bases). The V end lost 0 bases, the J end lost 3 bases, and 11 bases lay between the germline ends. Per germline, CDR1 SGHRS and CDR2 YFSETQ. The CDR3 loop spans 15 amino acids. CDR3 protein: CASSLGQLVTDTQYF. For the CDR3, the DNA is TGCGCCAGCAGCTTGGGACAGCTAGTGACAGATACGCAGTATTTT.

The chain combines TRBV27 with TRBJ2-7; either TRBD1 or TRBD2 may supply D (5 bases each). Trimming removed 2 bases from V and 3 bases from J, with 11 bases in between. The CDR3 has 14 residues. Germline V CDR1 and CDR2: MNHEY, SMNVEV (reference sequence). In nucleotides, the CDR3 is TGTGCCAGCAGTTTACGGGGACGCCTCTACGAGCAGTACTTC. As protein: CASSLRGRLYEQYF.

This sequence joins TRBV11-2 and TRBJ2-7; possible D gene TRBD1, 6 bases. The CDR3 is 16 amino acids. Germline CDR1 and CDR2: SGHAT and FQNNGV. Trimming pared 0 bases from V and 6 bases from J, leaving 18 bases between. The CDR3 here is CASSLEGRDNLREQYF. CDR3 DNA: TGTGCCAGCAGCTTAGAAGGAAGGGACAACTTGCGCGAGCAGTACTTC.

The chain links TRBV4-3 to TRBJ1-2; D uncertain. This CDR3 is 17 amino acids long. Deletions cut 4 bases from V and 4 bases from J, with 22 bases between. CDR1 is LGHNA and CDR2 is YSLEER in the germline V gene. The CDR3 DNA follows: TGCGCCAGCAGCCCGACCCCCTTAGTGGGAGGCGGCTATGGCTACACCTTC. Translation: CASSPTPLVGGGYGYTF.

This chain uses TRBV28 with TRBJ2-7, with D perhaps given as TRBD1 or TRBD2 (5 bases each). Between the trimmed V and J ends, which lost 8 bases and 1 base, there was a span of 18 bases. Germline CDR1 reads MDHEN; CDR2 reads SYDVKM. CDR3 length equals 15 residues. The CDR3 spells CASSLGGEGSYEQYF. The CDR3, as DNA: TGTGCCAGCTCTCTTGGGGGAGAGGGGTCCTACGAGCAGTACTTC.

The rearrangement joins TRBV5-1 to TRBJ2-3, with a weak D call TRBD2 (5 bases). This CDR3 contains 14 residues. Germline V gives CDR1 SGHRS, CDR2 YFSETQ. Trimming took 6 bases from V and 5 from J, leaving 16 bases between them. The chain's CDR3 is CASKVEGTGDTQYF. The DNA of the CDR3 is TGCGCCAGCAAGGTCGAGGGAACGGGAGATACGCAGTATTTT.

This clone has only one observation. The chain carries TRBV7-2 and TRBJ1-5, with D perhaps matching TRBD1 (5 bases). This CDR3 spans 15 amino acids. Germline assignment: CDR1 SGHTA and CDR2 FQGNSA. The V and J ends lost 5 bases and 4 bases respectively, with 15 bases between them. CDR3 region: CASSPEGPNNQPQHF. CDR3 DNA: TGTGCCAGCAGCCCCGAGGGACCTAATAATCAGCCCCAGCATTTT.